Below, 8 T cell receptor beta chains from the same sample are listed, as sequenced in a study of OX40 agonist ivuxolimab in advanced cancers. Only in-frame clones appear in the TCRdb table, and some are missing; sequencing was by immunoSEQ multiplex PCR. Seen here are 35,000 to 45,000 clones, over 75% observed once, and the top ten hold roughly a quarter. The source was CD4+ or CD8+ T cells sorted from blood, collected in a trial of the OX40 agonist ivuxolimab. These receptors were taken from an adult with an advanced solid tumor such as melanoma, head and neck, liver or kidney cancer.

This sequence joins TRBV2 and TRBJ1-4, with D possibly being TRBD1 (5 bases). The CDR3 covers 13 residues. V gave up 5 bases and J gave up 7 bases, with 11 bases separating them. Germline loops: CDR1 SNHLY, CDR2 FYNNEI. CDR3 sequence: CASSTWGSEKLFF. CDR3 in DNA: TGTGCCAGCAGTACGTGGGGGAGTGAAAAACTGTTTTTT. The complete variable domain, with remaining parts taken from reference TRBV2 and TRBJ1-4, reads EPEVTQTPSHQVTQMGQEVILRCVPISNHLYFYWYRQILGQKVEFLVSFYNNEISEKSEIFDDQFSVERPDGSNFTLKIRSTKLEDSAMYFCASSTWGSEKLFFGSGTQLSVL.

The chain has TRBV6-1 and TRBJ1-2; D gene ambiguous. The CDR3 spans 12 residues. V dropped 3 bases and J dropped 5 bases, with 7 bases sitting between them. Germline V lookup: CDR1 MNHNS, CDR2 SASEGT. CDR3 in DNA: TGTGCCAGCAGTGAGTCAGGATATGGCTACACCTTC. The encoded protein is CASSESGYGYTF.

The chain carries TRBV5-1 and TRBJ1-1; no clear D. V lost 2 bases to trimming and J lost 1 base, with 6 bases between them. Germline CDR1 reads SGHRS; CDR2 reads YFSETQ. This CDR3 comprises 13 residues. CDR3 residues: CASSFKRNTEAFF. The CDR3 coding sequence is TGCGCCAGCAGCTTTAAACGGAACACTGAAGCTTTCTTT.

The table lists this clone with a count of one. CDR3 region: CASSQVTGFNYGYTF. CDR3 sequence (DNA): TGCGCCAGCAGCCAAGTAACCGGGTTCAACTATGGCTACACCTTC. J is TRBJ1-2 and V is TRBV4-1; D gene unclear. The CDR3 totals 15 residues. Between the trimmed V and J ends, which lost 1 base and 2 bases, there was a span of 11 bases. CDR1 is MGHRA, CDR2 YSYEKL, per germline.

The chain uses TRBV5-1 and TRBJ1-1, with a possible D match to TRBD1 (6 bases). Per the germline V gene, CDR1 is SGHRS and CDR2 is YFSETQ. Between the trimmed V and J ends, which lost 4 bases and 1 base, there was a span of 8 bases. This CDR3 has 13 amino acids. CDR3 amino acids: CASSGQPNTEAFF. The CDR3 nucleotides read TGCGCCAGCAGCGGACAGCCGAACACTGAAGCTTTCTTT.

This clone was found once. The chain joins TRBV7-8 to TRBJ2-7, with a weak D call TRBD1 (5 bases). The germline V gene encodes CDR1 SGHVS and CDR2 FQNEAQ. This CDR3 contains 13 residues. Trimming left V 5 bases short and J 2 bases short, with 10 bases between. As DNA, the CDR3 is TGTGCCAGCAGCCCCGACAGTACCTACGAGCAGTACTTC. Amino acids: CASSPDSTYEQYF. Variable domain in full (rest from reference TRBV7-8 and TRBJ2-7): GAGVSQSPRYKVAKRGQDVALRCDPISGHVSLFWYQQALGQGPEFLTYFQNEAQLDKSGLPSDRFFAERPEGSVSTLKIQRTQQEDSAVYLCASSPDSTYEQYFGPGTRLTVT.

This chain links TRBV5-1 with TRBJ1-3, with D perhaps TRBD1 (5 bases). Germline V gene lookup returns CDR1 SGHRS and CDR2 YFSETQ. V was pared by 2 bases and J by 3 bases, with 15 bases between. The CDR3 spans 16 residues. CDR3 amino acids: CASSFQGRGGGNTIYF. The CDR3 DNA reads as TGCGCCAGCAGCTTTCAGGGCCGAGGTGGTGGAAACACCATATATTTT.

The J gene is TRBJ2-6, the V gene TRBV4-2, with 7 bases matching TRBD1. CDR3 size: 17 residues. In germline, CDR1 is LGHNA, CDR2 YNFKEQ. V lost 2 bases to trimming and J lost 1 base; unmatched junction nucleotides: 5. CDR3 sequence (DNA): TGTGCCAGCAGCCAACCGACAGGGTCTTCTGGGGCCAACGTCCTGACTTTC. Its translation is CASSQPTGSSGANVLTF.